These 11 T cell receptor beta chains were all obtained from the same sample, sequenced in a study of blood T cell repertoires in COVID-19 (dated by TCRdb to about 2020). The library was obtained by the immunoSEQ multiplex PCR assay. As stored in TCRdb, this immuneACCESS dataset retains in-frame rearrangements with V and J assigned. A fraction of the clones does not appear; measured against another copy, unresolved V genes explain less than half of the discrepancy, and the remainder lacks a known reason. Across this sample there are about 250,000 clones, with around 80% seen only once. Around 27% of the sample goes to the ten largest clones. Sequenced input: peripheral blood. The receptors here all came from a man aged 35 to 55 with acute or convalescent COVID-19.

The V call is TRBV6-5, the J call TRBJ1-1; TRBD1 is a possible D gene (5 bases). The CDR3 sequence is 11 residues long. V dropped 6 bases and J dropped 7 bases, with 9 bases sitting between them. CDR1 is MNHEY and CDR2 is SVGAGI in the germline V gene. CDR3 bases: TGTGCCAGCAGCCTTGACAGTGAAGCTTTCTTT. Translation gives CASSLDSEAFF.

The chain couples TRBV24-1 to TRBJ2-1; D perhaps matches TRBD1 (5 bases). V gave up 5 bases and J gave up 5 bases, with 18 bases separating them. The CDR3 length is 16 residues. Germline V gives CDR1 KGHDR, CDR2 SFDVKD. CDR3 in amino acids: CATSATTAKGHNEQFF. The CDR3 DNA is TGTGCCACCAGTGCTACGACAGCTAAAGGCCACAATGAGCAGTTCTTC.

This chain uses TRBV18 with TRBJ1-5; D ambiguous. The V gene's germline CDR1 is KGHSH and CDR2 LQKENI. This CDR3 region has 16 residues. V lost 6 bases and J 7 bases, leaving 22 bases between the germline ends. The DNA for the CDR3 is TGTGCCAGCTCCCGCCTAGCGGCCCTTCAGAGGCAGCCCCAGCATTTT. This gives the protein CASSRLAALQRQPQHF.

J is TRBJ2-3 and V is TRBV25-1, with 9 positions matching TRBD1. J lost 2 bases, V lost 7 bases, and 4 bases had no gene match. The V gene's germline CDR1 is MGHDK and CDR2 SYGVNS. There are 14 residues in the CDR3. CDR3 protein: CASTGTGYTDTQYF. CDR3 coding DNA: TGTGCCAGCACCGGGACAGGGTACACAGATACGCAGTATTTT.

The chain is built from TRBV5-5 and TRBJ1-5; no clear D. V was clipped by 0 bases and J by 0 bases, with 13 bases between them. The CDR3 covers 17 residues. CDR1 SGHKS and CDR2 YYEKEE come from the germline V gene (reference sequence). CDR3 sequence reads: CASSLGTVRDSNQPQHF. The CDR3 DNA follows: TGTGCCAGCAGCTTGGGAACGGTTAGAGATAGCAATCAGCCCCAGCATTTT.

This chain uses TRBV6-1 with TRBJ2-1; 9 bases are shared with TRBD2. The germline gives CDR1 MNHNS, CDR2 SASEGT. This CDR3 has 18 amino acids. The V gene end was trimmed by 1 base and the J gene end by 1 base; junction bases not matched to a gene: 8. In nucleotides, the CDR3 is TGTGCCAGCAGTGAAGGCGGGGCGGGAGGGGGATCCTACAATGAGCAGTTCTTC. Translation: CASSEGGAGGGSYNEQFF.

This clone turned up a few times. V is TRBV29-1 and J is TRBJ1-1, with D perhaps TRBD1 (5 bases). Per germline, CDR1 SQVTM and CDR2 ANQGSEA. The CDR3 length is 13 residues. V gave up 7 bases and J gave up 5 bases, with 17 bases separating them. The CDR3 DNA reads TGCAGCGCCGGCGAGGGGCGTGAGACTGAAGCTTTCTTT. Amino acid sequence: CSAGEGRETEAFF.

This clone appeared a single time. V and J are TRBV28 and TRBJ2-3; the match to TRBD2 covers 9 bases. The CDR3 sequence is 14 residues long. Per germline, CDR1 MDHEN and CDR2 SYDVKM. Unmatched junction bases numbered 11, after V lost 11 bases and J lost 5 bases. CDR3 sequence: CAAGSGRNRDTQYF. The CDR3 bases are TGTGCCGCGGGTAGCGGGAGAAATAGAGATACGCAGTATTTT.

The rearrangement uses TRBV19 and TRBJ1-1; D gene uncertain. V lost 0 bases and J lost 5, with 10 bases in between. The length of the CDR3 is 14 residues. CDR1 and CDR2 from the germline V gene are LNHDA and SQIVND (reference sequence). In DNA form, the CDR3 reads TGTGCCAGTAGTATAGAACGGGGTTATACTGAAGCTTTCTTT. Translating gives CASSIERGYTEAFF.

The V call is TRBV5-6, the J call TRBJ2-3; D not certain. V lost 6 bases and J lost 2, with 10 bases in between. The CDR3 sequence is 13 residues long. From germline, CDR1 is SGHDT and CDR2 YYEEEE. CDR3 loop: CASNGANTDTQYF. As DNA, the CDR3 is TGTGCCAGCAATGGAGCGAACACAGATACGCAGTATTTT.

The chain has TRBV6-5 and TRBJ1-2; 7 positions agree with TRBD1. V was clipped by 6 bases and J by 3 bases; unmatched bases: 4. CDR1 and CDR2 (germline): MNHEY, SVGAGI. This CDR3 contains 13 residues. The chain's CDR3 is CASSAGQHYGYTF. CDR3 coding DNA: TGTGCCAGCAGCGCGGGACAGCACTATGGCTACACCTTC.